This T cell receptor beta chain was retrieved from a study of shared clonotypes between healthy human individuals. Assay used: immunoSEQ multiplex PCR; TCRdb lists only in-frame clones, some missing. The table shows fewer than 550,000 clones, with almost 80% occurring only once. The CDR3 extends over 14 amino acids. Germline V gene sequence: CDR1 GTSNPN, CDR2 SVGIG (reference sequence). V was clipped by 2 bases and J by 0 bases, with 5 bases between them. This clone was picked up one time. This sequence joins TRBV30 and TRBJ2-6; the D is unclear. This clonotype was sampled from a woman in her 40s in good health. Some clones in this sample may be carry-over from other donors' samples. Sequencing used PBMCs. Here the CDR3 reads CAWSLASGANVLTF. CDR3 coding DNA: TGTGCCTGGAGTTTGGCCTCTGGGGCCAACGTCCTGACTTTC.